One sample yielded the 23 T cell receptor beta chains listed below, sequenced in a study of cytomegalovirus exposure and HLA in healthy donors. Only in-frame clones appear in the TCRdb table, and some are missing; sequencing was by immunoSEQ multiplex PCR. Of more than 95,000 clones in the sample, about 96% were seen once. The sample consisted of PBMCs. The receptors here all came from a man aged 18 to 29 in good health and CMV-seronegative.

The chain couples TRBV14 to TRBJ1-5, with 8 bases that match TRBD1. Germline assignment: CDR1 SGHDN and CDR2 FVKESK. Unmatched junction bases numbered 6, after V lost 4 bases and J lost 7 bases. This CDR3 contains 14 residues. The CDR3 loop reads CASSLTGDDQPQHF. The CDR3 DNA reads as TGTGCCAGCAGCCTGACAGGGGATGACCAGCCCCAGCATTTT.

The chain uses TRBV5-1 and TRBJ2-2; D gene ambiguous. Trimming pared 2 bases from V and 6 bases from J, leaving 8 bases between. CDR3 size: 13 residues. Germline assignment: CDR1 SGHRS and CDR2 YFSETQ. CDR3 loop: CASSFLGPGELFF. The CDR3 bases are TGCGCCAGCAGCTTTCTGGGCCCCGGGGAGCTGTTTTTT.

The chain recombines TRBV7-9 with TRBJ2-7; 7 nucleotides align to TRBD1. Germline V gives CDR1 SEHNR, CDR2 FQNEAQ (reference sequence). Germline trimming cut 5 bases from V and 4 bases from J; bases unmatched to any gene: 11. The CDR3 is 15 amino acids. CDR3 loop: CASSPRQGRNYEQYF. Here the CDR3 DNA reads TGTGCCAGCAGCCCCCGACAGGGCCGAAATTACGAGCAGTACTTC.

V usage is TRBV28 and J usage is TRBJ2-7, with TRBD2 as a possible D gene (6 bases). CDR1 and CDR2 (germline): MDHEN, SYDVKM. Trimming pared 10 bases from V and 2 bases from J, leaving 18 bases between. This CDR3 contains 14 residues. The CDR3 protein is CATNPRGRPYEQYF. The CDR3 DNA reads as TGTGCCACCAACCCCCGGGGGAGACCCTACGAGCAGTACTTC.

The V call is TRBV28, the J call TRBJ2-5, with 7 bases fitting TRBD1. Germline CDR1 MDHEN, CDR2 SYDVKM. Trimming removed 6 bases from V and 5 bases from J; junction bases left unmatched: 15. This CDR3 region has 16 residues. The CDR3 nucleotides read TGTGCCAGCAGCCTAGGTGCTAGTAGGGGGCGGGAGACCCAGTACTTC. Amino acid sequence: CASSLGASRGRETQYF.

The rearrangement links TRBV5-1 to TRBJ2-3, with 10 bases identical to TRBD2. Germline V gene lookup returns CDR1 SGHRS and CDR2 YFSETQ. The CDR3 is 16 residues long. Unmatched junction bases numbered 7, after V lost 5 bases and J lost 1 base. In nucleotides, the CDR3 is TGCGCCAGCAGGTTACCTGGACTAGCGGGCACAGATACGCAGTATTTT. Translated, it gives CASRLPGLAGTDTQYF.

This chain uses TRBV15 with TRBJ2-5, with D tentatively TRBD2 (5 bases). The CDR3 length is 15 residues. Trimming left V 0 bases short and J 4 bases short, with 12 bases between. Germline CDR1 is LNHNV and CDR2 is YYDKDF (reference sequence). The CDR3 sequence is CATSRDSGETETQYF. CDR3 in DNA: TGTGCCACCAGCAGAGATTCTGGGGAGACAGAGACCCAGTACTTC.

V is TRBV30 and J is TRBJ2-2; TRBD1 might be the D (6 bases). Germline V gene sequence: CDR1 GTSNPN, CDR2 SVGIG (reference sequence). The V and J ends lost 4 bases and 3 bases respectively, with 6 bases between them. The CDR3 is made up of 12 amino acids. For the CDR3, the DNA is TGTGCCTGGACAGGGGACACCGGGGAGCTGTTTTTT. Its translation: CAWTGDTGELFF.

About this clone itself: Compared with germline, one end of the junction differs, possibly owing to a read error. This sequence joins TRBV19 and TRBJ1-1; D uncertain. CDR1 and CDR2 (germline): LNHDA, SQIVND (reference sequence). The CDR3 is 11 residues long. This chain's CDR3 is CSSQMNTEAFF. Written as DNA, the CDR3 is TGCTCCAGTCAAATGAACACTGAAGCTTTCTTT. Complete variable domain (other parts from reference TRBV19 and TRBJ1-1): DGGITQSPKYLFRKEGQNVTLSCEQNLNHDAMYWYRQDPGQGLRLIYYSQIVNDFQKGDIAEGYSVSREKKESFPLTVTSAQKNPTAFYLCSSQMNTEAFFGQGTRLTVV.

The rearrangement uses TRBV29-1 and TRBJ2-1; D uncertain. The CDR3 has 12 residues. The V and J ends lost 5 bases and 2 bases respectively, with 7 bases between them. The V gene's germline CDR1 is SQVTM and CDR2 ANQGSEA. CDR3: CSVTVTYNEQFF. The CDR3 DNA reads TGCAGCGTTACGGTGACCTACAATGAGCAGTTCTTC.

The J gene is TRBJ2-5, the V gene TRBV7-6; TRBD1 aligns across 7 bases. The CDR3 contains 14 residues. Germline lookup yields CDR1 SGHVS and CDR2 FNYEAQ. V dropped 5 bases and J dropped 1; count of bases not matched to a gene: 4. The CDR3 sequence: CASSDRDSQETQYF. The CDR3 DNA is TGTGCCAGCAGCGACCGGGACAGCCAAGAGACCCAGTACTTC.

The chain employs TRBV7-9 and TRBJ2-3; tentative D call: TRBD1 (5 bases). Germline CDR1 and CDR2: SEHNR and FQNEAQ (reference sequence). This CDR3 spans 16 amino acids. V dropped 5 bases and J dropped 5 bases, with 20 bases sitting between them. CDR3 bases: TGTGCCAGCAGCGCTATAACATTGTGGGGCCTAGATACGCAGTATTTT. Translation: CASSAITLWGLDTQYF.

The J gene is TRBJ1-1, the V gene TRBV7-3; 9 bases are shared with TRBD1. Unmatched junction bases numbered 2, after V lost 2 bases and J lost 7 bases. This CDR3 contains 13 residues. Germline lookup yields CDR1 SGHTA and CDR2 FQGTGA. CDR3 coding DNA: TGTGCCAGCAGCTTATTGGACAGGGGTGAAGCTTTCTTT. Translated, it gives CASSLLDRGEAFF.

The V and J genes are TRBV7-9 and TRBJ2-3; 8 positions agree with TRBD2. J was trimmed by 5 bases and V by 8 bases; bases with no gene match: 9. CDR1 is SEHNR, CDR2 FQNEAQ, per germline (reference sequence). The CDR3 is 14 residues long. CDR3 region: CASSGGLAIDTQYF. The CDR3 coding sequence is TGTGCCAGCTCGGGGGGGCTAGCGATAGATACGCAGTATTTT. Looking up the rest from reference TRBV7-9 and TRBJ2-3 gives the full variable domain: DTGVSQNPRHKITKRGQNVTFRCDPISEHNRLYWYRQTLGQGPEFLTYFQNEAQLEKSRLLSDRFSAERPKGSFSTLEIQRTEQGDSAMYLCASSGGLAIDTQYFGPGTRLTVL.

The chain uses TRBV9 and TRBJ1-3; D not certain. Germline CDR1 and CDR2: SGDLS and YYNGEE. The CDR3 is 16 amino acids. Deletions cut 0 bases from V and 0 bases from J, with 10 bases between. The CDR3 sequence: CASSVGRPSSGNTIYF. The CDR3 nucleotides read TGTGCCAGCAGCGTAGGTCGTCCGAGCTCTGGAAACACCATATATTTT.

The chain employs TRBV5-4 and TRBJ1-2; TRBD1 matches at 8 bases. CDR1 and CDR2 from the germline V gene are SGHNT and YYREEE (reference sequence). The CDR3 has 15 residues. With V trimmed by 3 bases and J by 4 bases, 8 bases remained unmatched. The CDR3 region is CASSSQGADSYGYTF. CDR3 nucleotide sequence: TGTGCCAGCAGCTCCCAGGGGGCTGATTCCTATGGCTACACCTTC.

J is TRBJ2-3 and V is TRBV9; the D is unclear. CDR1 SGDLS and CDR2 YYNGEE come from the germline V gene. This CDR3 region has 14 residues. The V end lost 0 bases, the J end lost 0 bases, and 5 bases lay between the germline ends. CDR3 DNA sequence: TGTGCCAGCAGCGTAGTTGCGAGCACAGATACGCAGTATTTT. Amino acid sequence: CASSVVASTDTQYF.

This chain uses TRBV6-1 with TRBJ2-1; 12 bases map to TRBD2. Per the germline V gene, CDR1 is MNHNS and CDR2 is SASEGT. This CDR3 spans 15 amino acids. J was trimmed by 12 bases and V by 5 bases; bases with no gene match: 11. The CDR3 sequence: CASSSTTSGSGGQFF. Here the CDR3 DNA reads TGTGCCAGCAGTTCTACGACTAGCGGGAGCGGGGGGCAGTTCTTC.

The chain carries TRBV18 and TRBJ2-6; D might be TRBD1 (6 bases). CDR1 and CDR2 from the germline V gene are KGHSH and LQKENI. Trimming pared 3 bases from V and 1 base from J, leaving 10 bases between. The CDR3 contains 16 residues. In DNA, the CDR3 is TGTGCCAGCTCACCGGTGGGGGCTTCTGGGGCCAACGTCCTGACTTTC. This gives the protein CASSPVGASGANVLTF.

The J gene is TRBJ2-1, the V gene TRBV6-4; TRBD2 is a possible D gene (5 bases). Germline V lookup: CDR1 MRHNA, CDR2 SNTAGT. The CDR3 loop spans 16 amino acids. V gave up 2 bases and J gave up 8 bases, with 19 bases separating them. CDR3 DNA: TGTGCCAGCAGTGACCATGCTAGGGCGAGCGGCTATGAGCAGTTCTTC. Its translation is CASSDHARASGYEQFF.

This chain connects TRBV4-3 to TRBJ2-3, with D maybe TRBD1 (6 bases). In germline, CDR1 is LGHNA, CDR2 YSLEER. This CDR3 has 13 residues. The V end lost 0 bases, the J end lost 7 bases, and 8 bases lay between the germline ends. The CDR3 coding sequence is TGCGCCAGCAGCCAAGATCGGGACAATACGCAGTATTTT. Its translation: CASSQDRDNTQYF.

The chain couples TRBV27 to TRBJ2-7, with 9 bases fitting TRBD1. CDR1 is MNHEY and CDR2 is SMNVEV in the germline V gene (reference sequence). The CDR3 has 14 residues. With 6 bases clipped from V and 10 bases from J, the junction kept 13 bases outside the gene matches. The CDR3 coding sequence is TGTGCCAGCAGACAATCCGGGACAGGGTGGATACAGTACTTC. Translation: CASRQSGTGWIQYF.

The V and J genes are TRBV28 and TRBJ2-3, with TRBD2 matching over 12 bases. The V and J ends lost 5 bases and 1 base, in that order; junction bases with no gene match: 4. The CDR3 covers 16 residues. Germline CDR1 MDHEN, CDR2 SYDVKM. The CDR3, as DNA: TGTGCCAGCAGTCCCAGACTAGCGGGAGGCACAGATACGCAGTATTTT. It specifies CASSPRLAGGTDTQYF.